The clone carrying this T cell receptor (beta chain) was observed once. Treatment denoted: 15 to 20 received Ad26.COV2.S at low or high dose, single or two shots; roughly five received placebo; per-sample allocation not given. Sampling was performed 63 days after the first vaccine or placebo injection. Some clones are missing from TCRdb's copy, which holds only in-frame ones; the method was immunoSEQ multiplex PCR. The table lists 450,000 to 550,000 clones, 80% to 90% of them singletons, with around 1.8% in the top ten. This record belongs to a study of Ad26.COV2.S vaccination and SARS-CoV-2 variants. Germline V gene sequence: CDR1 WNHNN, CDR2 SYGVQD (reference sequence). The CDR3 is 15 amino acids. V lost 4 bases and J 10 bases, leaving 20 bases between the germline ends.

The V call is TRBV10-1, the J call TRBJ2-1; D gene uncertain. The sample in question was peripheral blood, obtained in a trial of Ad26.COV2.S vaccine versus placebo. This sequence originates from a person between 18 and 59 years old who received the Ad26.COV2.S COVID-19 vaccine or a placebo. The CDR3 DNA follows: TGCGCCAGCAGTGTTTCAGGTTCCGGCTCCGGGGAGCAGTTCTTC. Its translation: CASSVSGSGSGEQFF.